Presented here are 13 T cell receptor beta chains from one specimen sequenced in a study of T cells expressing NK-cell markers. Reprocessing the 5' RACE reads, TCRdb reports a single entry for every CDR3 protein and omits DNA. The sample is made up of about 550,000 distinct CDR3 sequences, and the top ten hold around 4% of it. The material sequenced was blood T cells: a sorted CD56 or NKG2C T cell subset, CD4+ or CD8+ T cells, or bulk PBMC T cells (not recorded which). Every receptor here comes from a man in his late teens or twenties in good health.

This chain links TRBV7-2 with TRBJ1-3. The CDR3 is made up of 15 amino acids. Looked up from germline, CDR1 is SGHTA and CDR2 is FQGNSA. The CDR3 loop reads CASSSSRYPGNTIYF.

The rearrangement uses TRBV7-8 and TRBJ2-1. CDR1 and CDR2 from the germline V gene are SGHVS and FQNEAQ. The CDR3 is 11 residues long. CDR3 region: CASRIFDEQFF.

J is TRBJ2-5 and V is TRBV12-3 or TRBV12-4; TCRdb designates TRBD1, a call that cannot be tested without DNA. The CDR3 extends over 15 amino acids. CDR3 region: CASSLEGGDRETQYF.

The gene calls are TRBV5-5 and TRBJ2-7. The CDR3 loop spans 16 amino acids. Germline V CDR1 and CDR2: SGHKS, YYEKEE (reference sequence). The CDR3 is CASSLVPTGTTYEQYF.

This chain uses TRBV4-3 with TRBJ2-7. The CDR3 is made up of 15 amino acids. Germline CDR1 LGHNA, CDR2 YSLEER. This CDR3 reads CASSQDVASTDEQYF.

CDR3: CASRSRVEELFF. The gene calls are TRBV28 and TRBJ2-2; TCRdb picks TRBD1, but there is no DNA to check that call. The germline CDR1 and CDR2 sequences are MDHEN and SYDVKM. This CDR3 is built from 12 residues.

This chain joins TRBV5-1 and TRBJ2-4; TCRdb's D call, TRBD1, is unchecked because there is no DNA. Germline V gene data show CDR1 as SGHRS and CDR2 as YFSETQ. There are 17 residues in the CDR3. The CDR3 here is CASSNRSGLRAKNIQYF.

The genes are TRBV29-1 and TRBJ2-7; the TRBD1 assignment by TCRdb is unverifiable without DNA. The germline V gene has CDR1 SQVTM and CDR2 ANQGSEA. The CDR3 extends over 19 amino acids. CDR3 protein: CSVGRQTGGSYRRDDEQYF.

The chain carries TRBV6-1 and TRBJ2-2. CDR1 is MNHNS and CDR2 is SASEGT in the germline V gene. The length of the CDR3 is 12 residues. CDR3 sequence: CASLRNTGELFF.

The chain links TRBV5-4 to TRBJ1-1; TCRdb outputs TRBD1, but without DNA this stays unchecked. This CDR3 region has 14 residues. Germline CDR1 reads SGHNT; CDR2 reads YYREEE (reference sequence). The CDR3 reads CASSSPGRNTEAFF.

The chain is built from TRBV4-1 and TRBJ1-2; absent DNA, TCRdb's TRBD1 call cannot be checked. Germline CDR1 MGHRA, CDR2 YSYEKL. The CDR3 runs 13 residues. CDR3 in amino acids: CASSQAAGGGYTF.

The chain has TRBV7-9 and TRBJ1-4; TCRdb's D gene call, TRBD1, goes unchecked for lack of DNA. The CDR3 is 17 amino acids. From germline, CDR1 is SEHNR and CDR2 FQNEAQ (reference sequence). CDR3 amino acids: CASSSAGQARSNEKLFF. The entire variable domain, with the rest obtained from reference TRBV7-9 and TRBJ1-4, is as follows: DTGVSQNPRHKITKRGQNVTFRCDPISEHNRLYWYRQTLGQGPEFLTYFQNEAQLEKSRLLSDRFSAERPKGSFSTLEIQRTEQGDSAMYLCASSSAGQARSNEKLFFGSGTQLSVL.

This CDR3 reads CASRRRTGGQETQYF. The rearrangement uses TRBV12-3 or TRBV12-4 and TRBJ2-5; TCRdb designates TRBD1, a call that cannot be tested without DNA. This CDR3 spans 15 amino acids.